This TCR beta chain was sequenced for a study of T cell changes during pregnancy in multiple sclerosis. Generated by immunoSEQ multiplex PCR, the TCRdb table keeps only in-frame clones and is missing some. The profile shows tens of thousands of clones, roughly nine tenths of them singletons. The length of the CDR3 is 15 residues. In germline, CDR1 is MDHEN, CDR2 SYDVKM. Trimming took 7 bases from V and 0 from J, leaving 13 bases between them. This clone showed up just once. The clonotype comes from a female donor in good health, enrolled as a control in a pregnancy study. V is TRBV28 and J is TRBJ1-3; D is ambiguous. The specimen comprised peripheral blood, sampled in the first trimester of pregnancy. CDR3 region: CASTPGGSSGNTIYF. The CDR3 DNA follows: TGTGCCAGCACTCCCGGCGGATCCTCTGGAAACACCATATATTTT.